This T cell receptor (beta chain) was found in a study of regulatory T cells in long-lasting Graves disease. Study outcomes and limitations: Preferential use of TRBV28, TRBJ1-2 and TRBJ2-5 was seen in persistent disease.

Time point: newly diagnosed GD, antithyroid drugs for less than 3 months. PBMC RNA was the source of the TCR library. The CDR3 contains 15 residues. Germline V CDR1 and CDR2: SQVTM, ANQGSEA. Both iRepertoire HTBI primers and Arm-PCR of CDR3 regions were used to build the TCR beta libraries. Source study methods: Samples jointly harbored 60 to 70 TRBV and about 15 TRBJ segments. MiXCR was run by TCRdb on the multiplex PCR reads, yielding one entry per CDR3 protein. TCRdb's processing, not the study's, gives the V and J calls here. The sample includes about 540,000 distinct CDR3 sequences, roughly 12% of them seen just once. As for this clonotype: Antigen specificity is unknown. A read error may produce the germline difference seen at one junction end.

This sample also appeared in a second study, on T cells in Graves' hyperthyroidism and ophthalmopathy. From that report: HTBI primers were employed in a first-round RT-PCR of the TCR CDR3.

The V and J genes are TRBV29-1 and TRBJ2-1; 7 nucleotides match TRBD1. The sequencing used peripheral blood mononuclear cells (PBMCs), collected at new diagnosis, from a patient treated with antithyroid drugs. The receptor comes from a man aged 25-45 years with Graves disease. CDR3 amino acids: CSVFPGTVAENEQLF. The CDR3 DNA reads as TGCAGCGTTTTCCCCGGGACAGTAGCAGAAAATGAGCAGCTCTTC.